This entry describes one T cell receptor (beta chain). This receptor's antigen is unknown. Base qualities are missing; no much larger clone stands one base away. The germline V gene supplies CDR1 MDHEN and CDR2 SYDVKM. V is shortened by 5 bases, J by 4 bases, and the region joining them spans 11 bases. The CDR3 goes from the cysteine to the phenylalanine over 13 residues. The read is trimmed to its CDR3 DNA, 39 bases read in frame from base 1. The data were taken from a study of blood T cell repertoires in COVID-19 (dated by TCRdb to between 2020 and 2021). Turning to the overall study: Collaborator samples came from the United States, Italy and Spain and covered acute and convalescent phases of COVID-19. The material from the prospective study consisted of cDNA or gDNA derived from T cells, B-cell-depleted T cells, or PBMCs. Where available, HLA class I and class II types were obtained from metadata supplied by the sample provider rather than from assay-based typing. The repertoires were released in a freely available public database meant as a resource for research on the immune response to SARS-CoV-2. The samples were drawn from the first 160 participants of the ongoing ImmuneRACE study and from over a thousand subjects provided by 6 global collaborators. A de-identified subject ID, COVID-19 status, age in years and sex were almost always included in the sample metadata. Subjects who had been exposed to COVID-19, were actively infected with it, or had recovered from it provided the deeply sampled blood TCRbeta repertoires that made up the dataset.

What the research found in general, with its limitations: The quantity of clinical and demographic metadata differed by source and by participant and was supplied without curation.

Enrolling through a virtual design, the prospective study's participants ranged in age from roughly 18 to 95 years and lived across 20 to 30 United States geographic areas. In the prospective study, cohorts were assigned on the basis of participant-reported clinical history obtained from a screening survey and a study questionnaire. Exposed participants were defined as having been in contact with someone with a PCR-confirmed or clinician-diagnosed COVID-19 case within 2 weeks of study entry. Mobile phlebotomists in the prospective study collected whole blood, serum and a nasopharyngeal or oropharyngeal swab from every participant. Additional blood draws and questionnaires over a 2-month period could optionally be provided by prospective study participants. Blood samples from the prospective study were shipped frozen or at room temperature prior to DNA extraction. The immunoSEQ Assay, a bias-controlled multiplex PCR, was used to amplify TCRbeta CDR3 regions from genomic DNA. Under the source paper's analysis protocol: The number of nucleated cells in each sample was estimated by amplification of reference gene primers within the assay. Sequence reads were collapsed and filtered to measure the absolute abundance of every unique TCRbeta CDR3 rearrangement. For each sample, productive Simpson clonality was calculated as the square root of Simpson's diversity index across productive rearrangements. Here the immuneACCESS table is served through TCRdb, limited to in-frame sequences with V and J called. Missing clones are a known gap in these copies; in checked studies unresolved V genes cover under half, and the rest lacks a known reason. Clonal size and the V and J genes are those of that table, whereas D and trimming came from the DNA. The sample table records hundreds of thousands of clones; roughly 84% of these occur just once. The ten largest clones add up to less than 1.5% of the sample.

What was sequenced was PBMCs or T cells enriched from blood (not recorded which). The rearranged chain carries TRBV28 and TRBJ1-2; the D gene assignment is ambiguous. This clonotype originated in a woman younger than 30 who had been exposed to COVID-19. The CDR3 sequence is CASSPGGTYGYTF. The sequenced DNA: TGTGCCAGCAGTCCAGGAGGTACCTATGGCTACACCTTC.